Listed here are 28 T cell receptor beta chains from one sample, sequenced in a study of T-cell reconstitution after alpha-beta-depleted transplantation in children. Unique molecular identifiers were built into the TCRbeta library. TCRdb re-analysed the PCR reads in MiXCR, keeping a single row per CDR3 protein. The sample records 530,000 or so distinct CDR3 sequences, 27% being singletons. The material sequenced was PBMCs, taken before TCRalphabeta/CD19-depleted stem cell transplant. The receptor set was obtained from a boy in the first two years of life with Wiskott-Aldrich syndrome, due to receive a stem cell transplant.

The rearrangement uses TRBV18 and TRBJ2-7, with D maybe TRBD1 (5 bases). Deletions cut 3 bases from V and 0 bases from J, with 9 bases between. Germline CDR1 is KGHSH and CDR2 is LQKENI. This CDR3 region has 14 residues. The CDR3 protein is CASSPLQGSYEQYF. Written as DNA, the CDR3 is TGTGCCAGCTCACCGCTGCAGGGCTCCTACGAGCAGTACTTC.

A few counts support this clonotype. The rearrangement joins TRBV30 to TRBJ1-6; 7 positions match TRBD1. This CDR3 contains 12 residues. Trimming took 6 bases from V and 7 from J; bases not matched to a gene: 3. The germline V gene has CDR1 GTSNPN and CDR2 SVGIG (reference sequence). CDR3 DNA: TGTGCCTGTCCGGGACAGAATTCACCCCTCCACTTT. Translating gives CACPGQNSPLHF. The variable domain in full, completed from reference TRBV30 and TRBJ1-6, reads SQTIHQWPATLVQPVGSPLSLECTVEGTSNPNLYWYRQAAGRGLQLLFYSVGIGQISSEVPQNLSASRPQDRQFILSSKKLLLSDSGFYLCACPGQNSPLHFGNGTRLTVT.

This chain connects TRBV3-1 to TRBJ2-5, with no clear D. The CDR3 runs to 12 residues. Germline V gene sequence: CDR1 LGHDT, CDR2 YNNKEL (reference sequence). V dropped 5 bases and J dropped 7 bases, with 11 bases sitting between them. This CDR3 is CASSFAVGTQYF. CDR3 nucleotide sequence: TGTGCCAGCAGCTTTGCCGTCGGGACCCAGTACTTC.

The gene calls are TRBV7-9 and TRBJ2-5, with 7 bases aligning to TRBD1. CDR1 and CDR2 (germline): SEHNR, FQNEAQ (reference sequence). The junction had 3 bases not matched to a gene; V was cut back by 3 bases and J by 2 bases. This CDR3 comprises 14 residues. The CDR3 nucleotides are TGTGCCAGCAGCTTCACGACAGGGCAAGAGACCCAGTACTTC. Protein: CASSFTTGQETQYF.

This chain joins TRBV30 and TRBJ2-5; 8 bases are a match to TRBD1. Germline V gene data show CDR1 as GTSNPN and CDR2 as SVGIG (reference sequence). The CDR3 runs to 13 residues. J was trimmed by 3 bases and V by 2 bases; bases with no gene match: 2. CDR3 in DNA: TGTGCCTGGAGTCCGACAGGGGAAGAGACCCAGTACTTC. Protein product: CAWSPTGEETQYF.

This clonotype came up once. The V call is TRBV5-1, the J call TRBJ2-1; D possibly matches TRBD1 or TRBD2 (7 bases each). The CDR3 is 14 residues long. Trimming removed 7 bases at V and 0 bases at J, with 11 bases between. Per the germline V gene, CDR1 is SGHRS and CDR2 is YFSETQ. CDR3 sequence reads: CASQGGSSYNEQFF. The CDR3 DNA reads as TGCGCCAGCCAGGGGGGGAGCTCCTACAATGAGCAGTTCTTC.

This chain joins TRBV20-1 and TRBJ2-7, with 8 positions matching TRBD1. Germline V gene lookup returns CDR1 DFQATT and CDR2 SNEGSKA (reference sequence). Trimming at V came to 3 bases and at J to 0 bases, leaving 4 bases not matched to a gene. The CDR3 runs to 14 residues. The CDR3 bases are TGCAGTGCTAGGACAGGGGCTGTCTCCTACGAGCAGTACTTC. Its protein product is CSARTGAVSYEQYF.

The J gene is TRBJ2-3, the V gene TRBV5-1; D gene uncertain. V lost 0 bases and J lost 0, with 17 bases in between. Germline V gene data show CDR1 as SGHRS and CDR2 as YFSETQ. This CDR3 region has 18 residues. The CDR3 bases are TGCGCCAGCAGCTTGGTGGAGAGGAAGCCCTTTAGCACAGATACGCAGTATTTT. It codes for CASSLVERKPFSTDTQYF.

This rearrangement joins TRBV20-1 to TRBJ2-1; 7 bases align to TRBD2. The CDR3 extends over 14 amino acids. V dropped 3 bases and J dropped 5; count of bases not matched to a gene: 7. Per germline, CDR1 DFQATT and CDR2 SNEGSKA (reference sequence). The CDR3 region is CSARPLARDNEQFF. As DNA, the CDR3 is TGCAGTGCTAGGCCACTAGCGCGCGACAATGAGCAGTTCTTC.

This chain joins TRBV12-3 or TRBV12-4 and TRBJ2-7; 9 nucleotides align to TRBD1. Trimming cost V 6 bases and J 7 bases; bases outside gene matches: 13. CDR3 length equals 15 residues. The CDR3 here is CASSPARTGAEEQYF. In DNA form, the CDR3 reads TGTGCCAGCAGCCCGGCCCGGACAGGGGCAGAAGAGCAGTACTTC.

This chain joins TRBV2 and TRBJ1-1; D is unresolved. This CDR3 region has 14 residues. CDR1 and CDR2 from the germline V gene are SNHLY and FYNNEI. The V gene lost 5 bases and the J gene lost 0 bases, with 10 bases spanning the gap. The CDR3 sequence: CASSQQSMNTEAFF. In nucleotides, the CDR3 is TGTGCCAGCAGTCAACAGAGCATGAACACTGAAGCTTTCTTT.

The V call is TRBV5-1, the J call TRBJ2-7, with 8 bases identical to TRBD2. The CDR3 is 16 residues long. Germline V lookup: CDR1 SGHRS, CDR2 YFSETQ. V gave up 0 bases and J gave up 2 bases; unmatched junction bases: 7. CDR3 bases: TGCGCCAGCAGCTTGGAACCTAGCGGGTTGACCTACGAGCAGTACTTC. Residues: CASSLEPSGLTYEQYF.

This chain joins TRBV14 and TRBJ2-7; D is perhaps TRBD2 (5 bases). Trimming removed 0 bases at V and 7 bases at J, with 16 bases between. The germline CDR1 and CDR2 sequences are SGHDN and FVKESK. The CDR3 contains 15 residues. CDR3 amino acids: CASSQEGQAASEQYF. DNA of the CDR3: TGTGCCAGCAGCCAAGAAGGGCAAGCGGCCTCGGAGCAGTACTTC. The whole variable domain, remainder taken from reference TRBV14 and TRBJ2-7, is EAGVTQFPSHSVIEKGQTVTLRCDPISGHDNLYWYRRVMGKEIKFLLHFVKESKQDESGMPNNRFLAERTGGTYSTLKVQPAELEDSGVYFCASSQEGQAASEQYFGPGTRLTVT.

In its sample, this clonotype was seen a few times. The CDR3 reads CASSLIGTPRDLNEQFF. In nucleotides, the CDR3 is TGCGCCAGCAGCTTGATCGGGACACCCCGAGACCTCAATGAGCAGTTCTTC. This chain connects TRBV5-1 to TRBJ2-1; possible D gene TRBD1, 6 bases. Germline assignment: CDR1 SGHRS and CDR2 YFSETQ. V lost 1 base to trimming and J lost 6 bases, with 20 bases between them. CDR3 size: 17 residues. Filled out from reference TRBV5-1 and TRBJ2-1, the complete variable domain reads KAGVTQTPRYLIKTRGQQVTLSCSPISGHRSVSWYQQTPGQGLQFLFEYFSETQRNKGNFPGRFSGRQFSNSRSEMNVSTLELGDSALYLCASSLIGTPRDLNEQFFGPGTRLTVL.

The chain joins TRBV28 to TRBJ2-2; 7 bases fit TRBD1. Germline CDR1 reads MDHEN; CDR2 reads SYDVKM. The CDR3 runs 15 residues. The trim removed 4 bases at V and 5 bases at J, leaving 7 bases unmatched. CDR3 coding DNA: TGTGCCAGCAGTTCTGACAGGGCCCGAACCGGGGAGCTGTTTTTT. This translates into CASSSDRARTGELFF. Full variable domain (remainder filled in from reference TRBV28 and TRBJ2-2): DVKVTQSSRYLVKRTGEKVFLECVQDMDHENMFWYRQDPGLGLRLIYFSYDVKMKEKGDIPEGYSVSREKKERFSLILESASTNQTSMYLCASSSDRARTGELFFGEGSRLTVL.

This clonotype has a single count. The V gene is TRBV12-3 or TRBV12-4, the J gene TRBJ1-2; 7 nucleotides line up with TRBD1. Unmatched junction bases numbered 2, after V lost 3 bases and J lost 7 bases. The CDR3 sequence is 12 residues long. The chain's CDR3 is CASSFKGAGYTF. The CDR3 bases are TGTGCCAGCAGTTTTAAGGGGGCTGGCTACACCTTC.

This clonotype turned up a few times. The chain employs TRBV30 and TRBJ2-5; TRBD1 matches 8 bases. The CDR3 sequence is 15 residues long. The germline V gene encodes CDR1 GTSNPN and CDR2 SVGIG (reference sequence). The trim removed 0 bases at V and 5 bases at J, leaving 8 bases unmatched. CDR3 DNA: TGTGCCTGGAGTGTAGGTGGACAGGGTTGGGAGACCCAGTACTTC. Translation gives CAWSVGGQGWETQYF. Complete variable domain (other parts from reference TRBV30 and TRBJ2-5): SQTIHQWPATLVQPVGSPLSLECTVEGTSNPNLYWYRQAAGRGLQLLFYSVGIGQISSEVPQNLSASRPQDRQFILSSKKLLLSDSGFYLCAWSVGGQGWETQYFGPGTRLLVL.

The table lists this clonotype with a few counts. CDR3 region: CASSYDGTGTYEQYF. For the CDR3, the DNA is TGTGCCAGCAGTTACGATGGGACAGGAACCTACGAGCAGTACTTC. The genes are TRBV6-5 and TRBJ2-7; the match to TRBD1 covers 8 bases. V shed 2 bases, J shed 2 bases, and the junction held 5 bases outside the gene matches. The length of the CDR3 is 15 residues. CDR1 is MNHEY, CDR2 SVGAGI, per germline.

V is TRBV7-8 and J is TRBJ2-1, with D possibly matching TRBD2 (5 bases). Germline V gives CDR1 SGHVS, CDR2 FQNEAQ. The CDR3 consists of 15 residues. Trimming removed 5 bases from V and 3 bases from J, with 14 bases in between. The CDR3 loop reads CASSGLAPGYNEQFF. As DNA, the CDR3 is TGTGCCAGCAGCGGACTGGCTCCCGGCTACAATGAGCAGTTCTTC.

This chain joins TRBV5-5 and TRBJ2-7; weak D call: TRBD1 (5 bases). Per the germline V gene, CDR1 is SGHKS and CDR2 is YYEKEE (reference sequence). This CDR3 contains 14 residues. V lost 2 bases and J lost 5, with 14 bases in between. DNA of the CDR3: TGTGCCAGCAGCTTCAGGGCTAAAAGCGACGAGCAGTACTTC. As protein: CASSFRAKSDEQYF.

The chain carries TRBV5-5 and TRBJ2-3; no definite D call. This CDR3 has 11 amino acids. CDR1 is SGHKS and CDR2 is YYEKEE in the germline V gene (reference sequence). The germline V and J ends were trimmed by 5 bases and 9 bases, with 10 bases remaining between them. The CDR3 bases are TGTGCCAGCAGTTCCGCTGCCACGCAGTATTTT. This encodes CASSSAATQYF.

This clonotype showed up just a few times. The chain has TRBV20-1 and TRBJ2-5; the D is unclear. V dropped 1 base and J dropped 2 bases, with 11 bases sitting between them. Germline V gene lookup returns CDR1 DFQATT and CDR2 SNEGSKA (reference sequence). This CDR3 spans 14 amino acids. CDR3 sequence reads: CSARGPVGQETQYF. As DNA, the CDR3 is TGCAGTGCTAGAGGCCCAGTGGGTCAAGAGACCCAGTACTTC.

This clonotype appeared a few times. This rearrangement joins TRBV21-1 to TRBJ1-1. TRBV21-1 is shown as a pseudogene. The CDR3 runs to 14 residues. Here the CDR3 DNA reads TGTGCCAGCAGCAAAGATGCGGTAAGGACTGAAGCTTTCTTT. Translated, it gives CASSKDAVRTEAFF.

The chain employs TRBV4-1 and TRBJ2-1, with TRBD1 identical over 7 bases. V trimming: 0 bases; J trimming: 0 bases; junction bases outside the gene matches: 8. Germline values: CDR1 MGHRA, CDR2 YSYEKL. The CDR3 is made up of 18 amino acids. CDR3 amino acids: CASSQDIVGDSSYNEQFF. DNA for the CDR3: TGCGCCAGCAGCCAAGATATTGTGGGGGACAGCTCCTACAATGAGCAGTTCTTC.

This clonotype came up a few times. This rearrangement joins TRBV7-2 to TRBJ1-1; D gene unclear. This CDR3 is 13 amino acids long. Germline CDR1 SGHTA, CDR2 FQGNSA. With 6 bases removed from V and 6 bases from J, the gap between germline ends came to 14 bases. CDR3 loop: CASSRTGLAEAFF. The CDR3 DNA follows: TGTGCCAGCAGTCGAACTGGGCTGGCTGAAGCTTTCTTT.

This sequence joins TRBV20-1 and TRBJ2-1; 12 positions match TRBD2. V was clipped by 3 bases and J by 7 bases; unmatched bases: 7. The length of the CDR3 is 15 residues. Germline V lookup: CDR1 DFQATT, CDR2 SNEGSKA (reference sequence). The DNA of the CDR3 is TGCAGTGCTAGTTCGGGACTAGCGGGTAGGAATGAGCAGTTCTTC. Translation: CSASSGLAGRNEQFF.

The chain combines TRBV4-2 with TRBJ2-7; TRBD1 might be the D (6 bases). Trimming took off 0 bases at V and 3 bases at J, with 9 bases between the two ends. CDR1 LGHNA and CDR2 YNFKEQ come from the germline V gene. The CDR3 extends over 14 amino acids. CDR3 residues: CASSQDLGGYEQYF. The CDR3, as DNA: TGTGCCAGCAGCCAAGATTTAGGGGGCTACGAGCAGTACTTC.

This chain links TRBV5-1 with TRBJ1-4, with TRBD1 matching over 8 bases. Trimming took 3 bases from V and 7 from J; bases not matched to a gene: 8. Germline assignment: CDR1 SGHRS and CDR2 YFSETQ. This CDR3 has 15 residues. The CDR3 reads CASSSTGGSTEKLFF. Here the CDR3 DNA reads TGCGCCAGCAGCTCTACAGGGGGGAGTACTGAAAAACTGTTTTTT. The whole variable domain, filled in from reference TRBV5-1 and TRBJ1-4, reads KAGVTQTPRYLIKTRGQQVTLSCSPISGHRSVSWYQQTPGQGLQFLFEYFSETQRNKGNFPGRFSGRQFSNSRSEMNVSTLELGDSALYLCASSSTGGSTEKLFFGSGTQLSVL.